This TCR beta chain originates from a study of cytomegalovirus exposure and HLA in healthy donors. PCR involved 60 Vbeta and 13 Jbeta primers. Clones were read by immunoSEQ multiplex PCR, and TCRdb kept only the in-frame ones, dropping some. The sample holds about 150,000 clones, 70% seen once. This clone is a singleton in its sample. The antigen remains unidentified. Whole-study results and caveats: As was reported, the HLA-A and HLA-B alleles of most subjects were accurately predicted from TCR beta sequences. Previously analyzed data showed that most TCR beta V segments were productive at a frequency of about 90% or about 30%.

Whereas donors were nominally healthy upon sampling, unrecorded immune exposures were probable. CDR1 and CDR2 (germline): SGHRS, YFSETQ. The CDR3 contains 16 residues. V was shortened by 4 bases and J by 3 bases, with 19 bases between the two germline ends. The receptor's source is an older woman in good health and CMV-seropositive. J is TRBJ1-2 and V is TRBV5-1; possible D gene TRBD1, 6 bases. Sequenced input: PBMCs. The CDR3 sequence: CASSPAPQGLDYGYTF. For the CDR3, the DNA is TGCGCCAGCAGCCCGGCTCCACAGGGCCTGGACTATGGCTACACCTTC.